This note documents a single T cell receptor beta chain sequence. Its antigen remains unidentified. No base qualities exist here, and no much larger clone lies one base off it. This sample is part of a study of blood T cell repertoires in COVID-19 (dated by TCRdb to the early 2020s). Some background on the complete study: Collaborator samples came from the United States, Italy and Spain and covered acute and convalescent phases of COVID-19. The material from the prospective study consisted of cDNA or gDNA derived from T cells, B-cell-depleted T cells, or PBMCs. The dataset comprised deeply sampled blood TCRbeta repertoires from subjects exposed to, actively infected with, or recovered from COVID-19. The repertoires were made available in a free public database intended to serve as a resource for research on the immune response to SARS-CoV-2. Samples were obtained from the ongoing ImmuneRACE study (first 160 participants) and from some 1,200 subjects provided by 6 global collaborators. The sample metadata nearly always contained a de-identified subject ID, COVID-19 status, age in years and sex. Where available, HLA class I and class II types were obtained from metadata supplied by the sample provider rather than from assay-based typing. Overall results and qualifications from the work: The quantity of clinical and demographic metadata differed by source and by participant and was supplied without curation.

Samples from volunteer blood donors who had recovered from COVID-19 were contributed by a second Seattle source. Whole blood was collected in K2EDTA tubes by collaborating institutions according to the institutions' own protocols. Collaborator samples were shipped for TCRbeta analysis as frozen whole blood, isolated PBMCs, or DNA extracted from either sample type. The CDR3 spans 14 residues, from the cysteine through the phenylalanine. Only the CDR3 portion is preserved as DNA: 42 bases, with reading frame beginning at the first base. For CDR1 and CDR2, the germline V gene lists SGDLS and YYNGEE. V is shortened by 0 bases, J by 5 bases, and the region joining them spans 9 bases. TCRbeta CDR3 regions were amplified from genomic DNA using the immunoSEQ Assay, a bias-controlled multiplex PCR. The original pipeline was this. The number of nucleated cells in each sample was estimated by amplification of reference gene primers within the assay. To quantify the absolute abundance of each unique TCRbeta CDR3 rearrangement, sequence reads were collapsed and filtered. For each sample, productive Simpson clonality was calculated as the square root of Simpson's diversity index over productive rearrangements. The clones in this table, taken by TCRdb from immuneACCESS, are in-frame only. Not every clone is retained; where verified, under half of the shortfall comes from an unresolved V gene, and the cause of the rest is unknown. D and trimming come from the DNA, and the V and J calls and clone size come from that table. This sample lists 200,000 to 250,000 clones; approximately 91% were detected once. The top ten hold roughly 2% of the sample.

The receptor chain draws on TRBV9 and TRBJ1-5, with the D gene too uncertain to name. The sequenced sample was peripheral blood. The clonotype comes from a middle-aged woman who had recovered from COVID-19. The base sequence is TGTGCCAGCAGCGTAGCTGGCACATATCAGCCCCAGCATTTT. This translates into CASSVAGTYQPQHF.